This TCR beta chain originates from a study of low-dose radiotherapy and immunotherapy resistance in tumors. Study-level information: Intravenous ipilimumab 1 mg/kg every six weeks was given with nivolumab 240 mg every two weeks. The study gave patients oral aspirin 300 mg daily for four cycles from cycle 1 day 1.

TRAV- and TRBV-specific primers, spanning alpha and beta chains, primed first-strand cDNA. The authors ran about 18 PCR cycles to amplify TCRs with a constant-region primer and V-primer adapter. TCRdb ran MiXCR on the reads and lists one entry per CDR3 protein. The sample lists 30,000 to 50,000 distinct CDR3 sequences; 31% were seen once. V gave up 4 bases and J gave up 1 base, with 13 bases separating them. The CDR3 length is 15 residues. Germline V gene data show CDR1 as MNHEY and CDR2 as SVGEGT. As for time point: before trial treatment. The treatment that donors received included nivolumab, ipilimumab, aspirin, low-dose cyclophosphamide and low-dose radiotherapy. Eligible patients bore advanced solid tumors devoid of tumor-infiltrating lymphocytes.

The specimen was PBMCs, collected before treatment. This chain links TRBV6-2 or TRBV6-3 with TRBJ2-5; D not certain. This TCR derives from a male donor with gallbladder cancer. In DNA form, the CDR3 reads TGTGCCAGCAGTTCTCCCAGCCGACCCCAAGAGACCCAGTACTTC. It specifies CASSSPSRPQETQYF.